This TCR beta chain was sequenced during a study of cytomegalovirus exposure and HLA in healthy donors. Trimming removed 1 base from V and 2 bases from J, with 12 bases in between. The CDR3 totals 15 residues. Germline CDR1 reads WSHSY; CDR2 reads SAAADI. Study conclusions and caveats: The authors assumed roughly uniform sequencing depth across donors for presence/absence analyses. Previous analysis showed most TCR beta V segments were productive about 87% or about 30% of the time.

This clone was seen more than once but under ten times. As yet, its antigen is unknown. PCR was performed using 60 Vbeta and 13 Jbeta primers. Here immunoSEQ multiplex PCR was the method, and the copy in TCRdb shows in-frame clones only, minus some. The profile shows 100,000 or so clones, 65% to 80% of them singletons. The chain carries TRBV10-2 and TRBJ2-7, with D hard to call. The origin of this receptor is a man between 50 and 59 years old in good health and CMV-seronegative. The specimen sequenced was PBMCs. The CDR3 region is CASSEYRVRTYEQYF. In nucleotides, the CDR3 is TGCGCCAGCAGTGAGTACCGGGTCAGAACCTACGAGCAGTACTTC.